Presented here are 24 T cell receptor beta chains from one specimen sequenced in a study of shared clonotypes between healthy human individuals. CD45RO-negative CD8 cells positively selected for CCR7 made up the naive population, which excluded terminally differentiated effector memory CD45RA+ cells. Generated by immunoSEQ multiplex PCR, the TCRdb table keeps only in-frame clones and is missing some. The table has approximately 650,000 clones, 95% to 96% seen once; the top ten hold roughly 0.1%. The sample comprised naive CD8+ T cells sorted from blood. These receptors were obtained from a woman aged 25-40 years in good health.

The CDR3 nucleotides read TGTGCCAGCGCCCTCGTGGACTCTCAAGAGACCCAGTACTTC. It specifies CASALVDSQETQYF. The J gene is TRBJ2-5, the V gene TRBV7-8; TRBD2 might be the D (5 bases). The CDR3 sequence is 14 residues long. Germline CDR1 and CDR2: SGHVS and FQNEAQ. Trimming took off 8 bases at V and 2 bases at J, with 15 bases between the two ends.

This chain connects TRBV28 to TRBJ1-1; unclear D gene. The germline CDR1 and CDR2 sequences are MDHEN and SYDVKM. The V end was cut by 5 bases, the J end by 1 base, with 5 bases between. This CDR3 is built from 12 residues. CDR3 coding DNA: TGTGCCAGCAGTGACACGAACACTGAAGCTTTCTTT. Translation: CASSDTNTEAFF.

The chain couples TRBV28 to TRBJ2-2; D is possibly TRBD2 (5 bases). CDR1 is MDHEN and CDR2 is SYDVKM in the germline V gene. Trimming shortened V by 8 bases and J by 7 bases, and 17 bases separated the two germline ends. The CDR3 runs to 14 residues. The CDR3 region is CASSQPLASGELFF. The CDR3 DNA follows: TGTGCCAGCTCCCAACCCCTAGCAAGCGGGGAGCTGTTTTTT.

CDR3: CASSLWAGGPDEQFF. The DNA for the CDR3 is TGTGCCAGCAGCTTATGGGCGGGAGGTCCGGATGAGCAGTTCTTC. The chain combines TRBV7-9 with TRBJ2-1, with 8 bases matching TRBD2. Germline trimming cut 2 bases from V and 8 bases from J; bases unmatched to any gene: 8. CDR1 and CDR2 (germline): SEHNR, FQNEAQ (reference sequence). There are 15 residues in the CDR3.

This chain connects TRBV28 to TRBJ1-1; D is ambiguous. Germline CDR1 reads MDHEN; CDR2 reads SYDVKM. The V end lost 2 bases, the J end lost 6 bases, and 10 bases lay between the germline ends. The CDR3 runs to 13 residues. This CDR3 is CASSLVVMSEAFF. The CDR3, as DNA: TGTGCCAGCAGTTTAGTTGTGATGTCTGAAGCTTTCTTT. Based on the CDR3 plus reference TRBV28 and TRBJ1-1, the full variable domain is DVKVTQSSRYLVKRTGEKVFLECVQDMDHENMFWYRQDPGLGLRLIYFSYDVKMKEKGDIPEGYSVSREKKERFSLILESASTNQTSMYLCASSLVVMSEAFFGQGTRLTVV.

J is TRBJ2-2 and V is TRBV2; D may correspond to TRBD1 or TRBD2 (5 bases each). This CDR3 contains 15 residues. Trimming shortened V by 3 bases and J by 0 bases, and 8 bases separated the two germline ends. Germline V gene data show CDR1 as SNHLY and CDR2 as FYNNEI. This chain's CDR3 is CASSEGPTNTGELFF. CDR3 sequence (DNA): TGTGCCAGCAGTGAGGGACCCACGAACACCGGGGAGCTGTTTTTT.

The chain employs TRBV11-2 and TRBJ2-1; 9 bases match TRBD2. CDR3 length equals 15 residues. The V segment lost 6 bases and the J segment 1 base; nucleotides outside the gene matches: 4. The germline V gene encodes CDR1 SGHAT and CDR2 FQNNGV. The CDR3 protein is CASRSSGASYNEQFF. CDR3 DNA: TGTGCCAGCAGATCTAGCGGGGCTTCCTACAATGAGCAGTTCTTC.

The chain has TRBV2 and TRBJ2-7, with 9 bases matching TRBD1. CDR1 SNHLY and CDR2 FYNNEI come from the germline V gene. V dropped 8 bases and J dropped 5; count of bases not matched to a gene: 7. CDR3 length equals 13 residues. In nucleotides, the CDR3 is TGTGCCAGCGGACAGGGGCTGATGGACGAGCAGTACTTC. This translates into CASGQGLMDEQYF.

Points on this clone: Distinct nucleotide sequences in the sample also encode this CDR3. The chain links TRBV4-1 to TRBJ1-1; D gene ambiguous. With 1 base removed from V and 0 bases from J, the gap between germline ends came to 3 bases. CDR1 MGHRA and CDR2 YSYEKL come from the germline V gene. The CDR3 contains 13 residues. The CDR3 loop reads CASSQVLNTEAFF. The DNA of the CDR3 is TGCGCCAGCAGCCAAGTCTTGAACACTGAAGCTTTCTTT.

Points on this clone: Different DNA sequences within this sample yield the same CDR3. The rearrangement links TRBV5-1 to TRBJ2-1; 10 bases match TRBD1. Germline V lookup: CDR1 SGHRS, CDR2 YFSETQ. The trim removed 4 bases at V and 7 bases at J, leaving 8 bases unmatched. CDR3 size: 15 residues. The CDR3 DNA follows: TGCGCCAGCAGCCTAAGACAGGGGGCGCGGAATGAGCAGTTCTTC. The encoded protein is CASSLRQGARNEQFF.

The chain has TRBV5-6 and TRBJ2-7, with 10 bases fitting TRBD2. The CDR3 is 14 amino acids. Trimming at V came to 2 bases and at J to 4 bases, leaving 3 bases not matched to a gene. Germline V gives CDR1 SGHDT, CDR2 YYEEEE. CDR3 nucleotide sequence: TGTGCCAGCAGCTTCGGGACTAGCGTTTACGAGCAGTACTTC. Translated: CASSFGTSVYEQYF.

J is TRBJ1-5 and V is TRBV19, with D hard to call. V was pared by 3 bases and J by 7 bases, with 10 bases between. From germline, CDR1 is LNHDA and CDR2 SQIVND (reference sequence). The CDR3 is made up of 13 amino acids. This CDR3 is CASSMGFRQPQHF. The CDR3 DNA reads TGTGCCAGTAGTATGGGATTTCGGCAGCCCCAGCATTTT.

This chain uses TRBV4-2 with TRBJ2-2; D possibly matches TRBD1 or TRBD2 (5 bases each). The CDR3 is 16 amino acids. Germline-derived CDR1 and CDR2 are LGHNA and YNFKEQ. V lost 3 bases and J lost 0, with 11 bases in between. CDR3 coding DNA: TGTGCCAGCAGCCAGGCCGGGACCTCGAACACCGGGGAGCTGTTTTTT. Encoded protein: CASSQAGTSNTGELFF.

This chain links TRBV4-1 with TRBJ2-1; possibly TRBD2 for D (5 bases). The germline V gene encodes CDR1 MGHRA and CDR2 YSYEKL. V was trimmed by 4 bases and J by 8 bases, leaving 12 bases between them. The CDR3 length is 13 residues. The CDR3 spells CASSPREGYEQFF. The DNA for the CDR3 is TGCGCCAGCAGCCCGAGAGAGGGATATGAGCAGTTCTTC.

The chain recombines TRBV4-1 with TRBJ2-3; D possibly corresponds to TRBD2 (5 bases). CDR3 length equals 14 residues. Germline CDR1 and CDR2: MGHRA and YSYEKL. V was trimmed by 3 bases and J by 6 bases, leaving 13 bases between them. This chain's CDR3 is CASSHAGLGDTQYF. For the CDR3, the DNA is TGCGCCAGCAGCCATGCGGGTCTTGGGGATACGCAGTATTTT.

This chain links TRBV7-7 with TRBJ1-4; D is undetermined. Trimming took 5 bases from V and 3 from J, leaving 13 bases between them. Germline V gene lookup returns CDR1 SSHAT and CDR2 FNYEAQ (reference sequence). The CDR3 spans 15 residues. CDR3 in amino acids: CASSKDRSPNEKLFF. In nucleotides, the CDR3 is TGTGCCAGCAGCAAGGACCGCAGCCCTAATGAAAAACTGTTTTTT.

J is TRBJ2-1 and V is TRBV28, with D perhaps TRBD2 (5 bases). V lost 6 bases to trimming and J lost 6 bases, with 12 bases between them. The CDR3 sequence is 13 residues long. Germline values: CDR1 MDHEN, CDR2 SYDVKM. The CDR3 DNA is TGTGCCAGCAGCCCGGTCGGGGTCAATGAGCAGTTCTTC. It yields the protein CASSPVGVNEQFF.

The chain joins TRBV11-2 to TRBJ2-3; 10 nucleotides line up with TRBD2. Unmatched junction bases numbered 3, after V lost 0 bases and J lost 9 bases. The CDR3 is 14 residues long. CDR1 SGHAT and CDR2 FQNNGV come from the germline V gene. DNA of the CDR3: TGTGCCAGCAGCTTAGAGCCTAGCGGGAGCACGCAGTATTTT. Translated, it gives CASSLEPSGSTQYF.

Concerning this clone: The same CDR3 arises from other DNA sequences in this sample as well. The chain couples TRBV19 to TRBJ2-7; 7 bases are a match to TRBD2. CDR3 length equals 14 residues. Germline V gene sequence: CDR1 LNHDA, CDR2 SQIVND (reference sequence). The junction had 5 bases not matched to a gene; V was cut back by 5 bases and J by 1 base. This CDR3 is CASSPGRGSYEQYF. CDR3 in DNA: TGTGCCAGTAGTCCCGGGCGGGGGTCCTACGAGCAGTACTTC. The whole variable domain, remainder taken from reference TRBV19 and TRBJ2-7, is DGGITQSPKYLFRKEGQNVTLSCEQNLNHDAMYWYRQDPGQGLRLIYYSQIVNDFQKGDIAEGYSVSREKKESFPLTVTSAQKNPTAFYLCASSPGRGSYEQYFGPGTRLTVT.

In DNA form, the CDR3 reads TGCAGCGTTGAGAGGGTCCGTGAGCAGTTCTTC. It translates to CSVERVREQFF. The chain joins TRBV29-1 to TRBJ2-1; tentative D call: TRBD2 (5 bases). The CDR3 has 11 residues. V was cut by 3 bases and J by 9 bases, with 9 bases left in between. Germline CDR1 SQVTM, CDR2 ANQGSEA.

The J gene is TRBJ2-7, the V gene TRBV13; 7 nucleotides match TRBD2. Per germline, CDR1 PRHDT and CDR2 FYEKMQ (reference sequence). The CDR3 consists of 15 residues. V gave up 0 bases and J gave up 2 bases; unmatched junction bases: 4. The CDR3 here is CASSLGASGAYEQYF. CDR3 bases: TGTGCCAGCAGCTTAGGGGCTAGCGGTGCCTACGAGCAGTACTTC.

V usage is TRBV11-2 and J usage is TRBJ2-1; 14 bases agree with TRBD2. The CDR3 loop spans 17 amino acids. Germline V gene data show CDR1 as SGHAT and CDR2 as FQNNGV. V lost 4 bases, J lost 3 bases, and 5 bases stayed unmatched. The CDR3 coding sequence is TGTGCCAGCAGCTGGCGACTAGCGGGAGGGATCTACAATGAGCAGTTCTTC. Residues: CASSWRLAGGIYNEQFF.

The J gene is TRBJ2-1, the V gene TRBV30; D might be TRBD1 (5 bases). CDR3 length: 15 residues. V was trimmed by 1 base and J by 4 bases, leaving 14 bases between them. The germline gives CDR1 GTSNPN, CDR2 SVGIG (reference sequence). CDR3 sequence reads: CAWSELGLRYNEQFF. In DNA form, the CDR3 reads TGTGCCTGGAGTGAGTTGGGGCTGCGGTACAATGAGCAGTTCTTC.

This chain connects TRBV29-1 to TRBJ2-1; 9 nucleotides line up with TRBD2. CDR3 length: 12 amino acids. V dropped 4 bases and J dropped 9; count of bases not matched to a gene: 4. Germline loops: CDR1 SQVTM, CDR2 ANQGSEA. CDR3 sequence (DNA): TGCAGCGTTGCAATAGCGGGAGTTGAGCAGTTCTTC. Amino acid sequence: CSVAIAGVEQFF.